This T cell receptor (beta chain) was captured by sequencing in a study of blood T cell repertoires in COVID-19 (dated by TCRdb to about 2020). For the wider study: Samples from collaborators originated in the United States, Italy and Spain and spanned both the acute and convalescent phases of COVID-19. The prospective study material was composed of cDNA or gDNA derived from T cells, B-cell-depleted T cells, or PBMCs. The dataset comprised deeply sampled blood TCRbeta repertoires from subjects exposed to, actively infected with, or recovered from COVID-19. The repertoires were released in a freely available public database intended as a resource for research on the immune response to SARS-CoV-2. The samples were drawn from two sources: the first 160 participants of the ongoing ImmuneRACE study, and fewer than 1,500 subjects contributed by 6 global collaborators. The sample metadata nearly always contained a de-identified subject ID, COVID-19 status, age in years and sex. Where HLA class I and class II types were available, the types were taken from metadata supplied by the sample provider, not from assay-based typing.

Each collaborating institution followed its own protocols to collect whole blood in K2EDTA tubes. For TCRbeta analysis, collaborator samples were shipped as frozen whole blood, as isolated PBMCs, or as DNA extracted from either sample type. TCRbeta CDR3 regions were amplified from genomic DNA using the immunoSEQ Assay, a bias-controlled multiplex PCR. Turning to the authors' computational methods: The number of nucleated cells in each sample was estimated from the amplification of reference gene primers within the assay. Sequence reads were collapsed and filtered to measure the absolute abundance of every unique TCRbeta CDR3 rearrangement. Productive Simpson clonality was computed per sample as the square root of Simpson's diversity index over productive rearrangements. TCRdb limited this immuneACCESS table to in-frame rearrangements with V and J called. A share of clones is missing; checked studies link under half to unresolved V genes, and the rest is unexplained. Clonal size and the V and J genes are those of that table, whereas D and trimming came from the DNA. The sample has 150,000 to 200,000 clones on record, approximately 86% of them singletons. Approximately 8% of the sample belongs to the ten largest clones.

CDR1 and CDR2 are drawn from the germline V gene: SQVTM, ANQGSEA. The CDR3 holds 12 amino acids from the cysteine to the phenylalanine. Only CDR3 DNA is held: 36 bases, read in frame from base 1. V drops 4 bases and J drops 6 bases, leaving 10 bases in between. What the research found in general, with its limitations: How much clinical and demographic metadata was included differed by source and by participant, and the metadata was provided uncurated.

As for this clone: Its antigen is still unknown. Per-base quality was not reported, and no clone a single base away is much larger than it. The same CDR3 arises from other DNA sequences in this sample as well.

Sequences were obtained from peripheral blood. Recombination connected TRBV29-1 to TRBJ1-5; TRBD1 might be the D gene, on 6 matching bases. This receptor was taken from a man aged 60 to 69 with acute or convalescent COVID-19. The CDR3 region reads CSVGGRGQPQHF. The nucleotide sequence reads as follows: TGCAGCGTTGGAGGCAGGGGTCAGCCCCAGCATTTT.